The entry below gives a single T cell receptor beta chain sequence along with its context. Its antigen remains unknown. TCRdb's table, derived via immunoSEQ multiplex PCR, lists solely in-frame clones and lacks some. The sample contains about 61,000 clones, 82% of which appear only once. This CDR3 is built from 15 residues. J gave up 4 bases and V 3 bases, and 8 bases lay outside the gene matches. This specimen belongs to a study of OX40 agonist ivuxolimab in advanced cancers. Study-wide points: Doses of 0.1 to 3.0 mg/kg were accompanied by clonal expansion of CD4+ and CD8+ blood T cells by week 6. Those patients achieving a partial response at 0.1-3.0 mg/kg showed among the lowest clonal expansion. Low normalized T-cell clonal expansion was additionally recorded for some nonresponders.

V usage is TRBV23-1 and J usage is TRBJ2-5; 7 nucleotides agree with TRBD2. TRBV23-1 is known as an ORF, though its function is uncertain. The material sequenced was CD4+ or CD8+ T cells sorted from blood, taken in a trial of the OX40 agonist ivuxolimab. This receptor was obtained from an adult with an advanced solid tumor such as melanoma, head and neck, liver or kidney cancer. In DNA form, the CDR3 reads TGCGCCAGCAGTCATGGGGGGACTAAGGGAGAGACCCAGTACTTC. Translated: CASSHGGTKGETQYF.